The source of this TCR beta chain is a study of OX40 agonist ivuxolimab in advanced cancers. Study-wide results and limits: Within 6 weeks, CD4+ and CD8+ blood T cells expanded clonally at 0.1 to 3.0 mg/kg.

The protocol was immunoSEQ multiplex PCR, while the TCRdb copy is restricted to in-frame clones and leaves out a portion. Of tens of thousands of clones in the sample, 85% to 90% were seen once. About this clone: No antigen is known for it.

The sequencing here drew on CD4+ or CD8+ T cells sorted from blood, taken in a trial of the OX40 agonist ivuxolimab. The TCR originated in an adult with an advanced solid tumor such as melanoma, head and neck, liver or kidney cancer.

This CDR3 is CASSGDVSYEQYF. The CDR3 bases are TGTGCCAGCAGCGGTGACGTCTCCTACGAGCAGTACTTC. V usage is TRBV9 and J usage is TRBJ2-7; D uncertain. The CDR3 totals 13 residues. The V gene's germline CDR1 is SGDLS and CDR2 YYNGEE. The ends were cut back, 3 bases at V and 0 bases at J, with 7 bases in the middle.